This T cell receptor (beta chain) was captured by sequencing in a study of cytomegalovirus exposure and HLA in healthy donors. Amplification used 60 Vbeta primers and 13 Jbeta primers. The data were produced by immunoSEQ multiplex PCR, yet TCRdb's version contains in-frame clones alone and is incomplete. Of some 120,000 clones listed, 60% to 85% are singletons. Germline CDR1 and CDR2: SGDLS and YYNGEE. This CDR3 is 15 amino acids long. Between the trimmed V and J ends, which lost 4 bases and 0 bases, there was a span of 11 bases. To note about this clone: No antigen is known for it.

General study results and limits: Versus the roughly 700-donor mean, an Asian-associated ancestry cluster reportedly showed fewer N-insertions in a later analysis. Looking again later, the authors saw that most CMV-associated TCR beta chains seemed HLA-restricted.

Sequencing input: PBMCs. This clonotype originated in a man aged 50 or older in good health and CMV-seronegative. The genes are TRBV9 and TRBJ1-3, with a weak D call TRBD1 (6 bases). This CDR3 is CASSRGGLSGNTIYF. As DNA, the CDR3 is TGTGCCAGCAGCAGGGGGGGCCTCTCTGGAAACACCATATATTTT.